This passage covers 16 T cell receptor beta chains from one sample sequenced in a study of blood T cell repertoires in COVID-19. Generated by immunoSEQ multiplex PCR, the TCRdb table keeps only in-frame clones and is missing some. The table lists about 45,000 clones, about 80% of them singletons. The sequencing input was peripheral blood. All receptors derive from a human donor in a cohort sampled during active COVID-19.

The chain recombines TRBV11-1 with TRBJ2-2, with D possibly TRBD1 on 6 matching bases. Germline CDR1 and CDR2: SGHAT and FQDESV (reference sequence). The germline V and J ends were trimmed by 4 bases and 7 bases, with 13 bases remaining between them. This CDR3 comprises 14 residues. The CDR3: CASSWNRVRGELFF. The CDR3 DNA reads TGTGCCAGCAGCTGGAACAGGGTACGCGGGGAGCTGTTTTTT.

The V call is TRBV6-4, the J call TRBJ1-6, with TRBD1 matching 12 bases. CDR1 MRHNA and CDR2 SNTAGT come from the germline V gene. V lost 6 bases and J lost 10; bases outside the gene matches: 10. This CDR3 has 16 residues. CDR3 coding DNA: TGTGCCAGCAGCAGACCGGGACAGGGGGCCTGGTCACCCCTCCACTTT. As protein: CASSRPGQGAWSPLHF.

J is TRBJ1-4 and V is TRBV12-3 or TRBV12-4; D gene ambiguous. This CDR3 region has 12 residues. Trimming removed 4 bases at V and 15 bases at J, with 15 bases between. This CDR3 is CASSSDSRWVFF. CDR3 coding DNA: TGTGCCAGCAGTTCGGACTCCCGATGGGTGTTTTTT.

The chain has TRBV19 and TRBJ2-3; maybe TRBD2 (5 bases). Germline CDR1 reads LNHDA; CDR2 reads SQIVND (reference sequence). This CDR3 has 14 amino acids. V was shortened by 1 base and J by 0 bases, with 5 bases between the two germline ends. For the CDR3, the DNA is TGTGCCAGTAGTATAGCGGGGAGCACAGATACGCAGTATTTT. Amino acids: CASSIAGSTDTQYF.

The chain uses TRBV19 and TRBJ2-2, with 8 bases identical to TRBD2. This CDR3 comprises 17 residues. Per the germline V gene, CDR1 is LNHDA and CDR2 is SQIVND (reference sequence). The CDR3 loop is CATRTSQEGGYTGELFF. CDR3 nucleotides: TGTGCTACCCGGACTAGCCAGGAGGGGGGATACACCGGGGAGCTGTTTTTT.

V usage is TRBV5-8 and J usage is TRBJ2-1; 8 nucleotides match TRBD2. The CDR3 has 13 residues. V gave up 4 bases and J gave up 8 bases; unmatched junction bases: 5. The germline gives CDR1 SGHTS, CDR2 YDEGEE. CDR3 protein: CASSRGGRDEQFF. The CDR3 region has the DNA TGTGCCAGCAGCCGGGGGGGGAGGGATGAGCAGTTCTTC.

This clone was detected once. The chain recombines TRBV7-8 with TRBJ1-5; 8 nucleotides align to TRBD1. Unmatched junction bases numbered 3, after V lost 5 bases and J lost 0 bases. The CDR3 extends over 15 amino acids. The V gene's germline CDR1 is SGHVS and CDR2 FQNEAQ. The CDR3 protein is CASSPDRVSNQPQHF. In nucleotides, the CDR3 is TGTGCCAGCAGCCCGGACAGGGTTAGCAATCAGCCCCAGCATTTT. The full variable domain, in which reference TRBV7-8 and TRBJ1-5 provide the parts outside the CDR3, is GAGVSQSPRYKVAKRGQDVALRCDPISGHVSLFWYQQALGQGPEFLTYFQNEAQLDKSGLPSDRFFAERPEGSVSTLKIQRTQQEDSAVYLCASSPDRVSNQPQHFGDGTRLSIL.

The J gene is TRBJ2-5, the V gene TRBV3-1 (or the pseudogene TRBV3-2), with D unclear. The length of the CDR3 is 15 residues. Per the germline V gene, CDR1 is LGHDT and CDR2 is YNNKEL (reference sequence). V was cut by 0 bases and J by 2 bases, with 10 bases left in between. The CDR3 sequence: CASSQESAPQETQYF. The CDR3 DNA reads as TGTGCCAGCAGCCAAGAAAGCGCGCCACAAGAGACCCAGTACTTC.

V and J are TRBV24-1 and TRBJ1-1; D is possibly TRBD1 (5 bases). Trimming shortened V by 3 bases and J by 2 bases, and 9 bases separated the two germline ends. CDR1 KGHDR and CDR2 SFDVKD come from the germline V gene. This CDR3 is built from 14 residues. The CDR3 sequence: CATSDSGGNTEAFF. The DNA of the CDR3 is TGTGCCACCAGTGATAGCGGGGGTAACACTGAAGCTTTCTTT.

The chain joins TRBV6-5 to TRBJ2-1, with 10 bases fitting TRBD1. Per the germline V gene, CDR1 is MNHEY and CDR2 is SVGAGI. CDR3 length equals 14 residues. The trim removed 6 bases at V and 5 bases at J, leaving 4 bases unmatched. The CDR3 bases are TGTGCCAGCAGGGGACAGGGGACAAACAATGAGCAGTTCTTC. The encoded protein is CASRGQGTNNEQFF.

The chain links TRBV2 to TRBJ1-1; no clear D gene. The CDR3 runs to 13 residues. With 6 bases removed from V and 4 bases from J, the gap between germline ends came to 12 bases. Germline loops: CDR1 SNHLY, CDR2 FYNNEI. The CDR3 DNA reads TGTGCCAGCAGCACGGAGGGCGGCACTGAAGCTTTCTTT. Amino acids: CASSTEGGTEAFF.

This clone showed up just once. This chain links TRBV6-5 with TRBJ2-5, with TRBD2 identical over 9 bases. Germline V lookup: CDR1 MNHEY, CDR2 SVGAGI. CDR3 length equals 15 residues. V was clipped by 5 bases and J by 2 bases; unmatched bases: 6. CDR3 protein: CASSPGLAEQETQYF. The CDR3 region has the DNA TGTGCCAGCAGTCCGGGACTAGCAGAACAAGAGACCCAGTACTTC.

The rearrangement links TRBV11-2 to TRBJ2-1; tentatively, D is TRBD1 (6 bases). Per the germline V gene, CDR1 is SGHAT and CDR2 is FQNNGV. This CDR3 has 13 residues. The germline V and J ends were trimmed by 1 base and 7 bases, with 8 bases remaining between them. The DNA for the CDR3 is TGTGCCAGCAGCTTAGCAGGGGCTAATGAGCAGTTCTTC. Translation gives CASSLAGANEQFF.

This clone was counted once. This rearrangement joins TRBV18 to TRBJ2-5; D unresolved. This CDR3 region has 14 residues. V was clipped by 2 bases and J by 2 bases, with 9 bases between them. Germline V gene data show CDR1 as KGHSH and CDR2 as LQKENI. CDR3 nucleotide sequence: TGTGCCAGCTCACCAAGTGTCAGTCAAGAGACCCAGTACTTC. This sequence encodes CASSPSVSQETQYF.

The CDR3 sequence: CASSPRSDPSYEQYF. CDR3 bases: TGTGCCAGCAGCCCCAGAAGTGATCCATCCTACGAGCAGTACTTC. The rearrangement joins TRBV7-8 to TRBJ2-7; D not certain. The CDR3 totals 15 residues. CDR1 SGHVS and CDR2 FQNEAQ come from the germline V gene. V shed 5 bases and J shed 1 base, with 15 bases lying between them. The complete variable domain, with remaining parts taken from reference TRBV7-8 and TRBJ2-7, reads GAGVSQSPRYKVAKRGQDVALRCDPISGHVSLFWYQQALGQGPEFLTYFQNEAQLDKSGLPSDRFFAERPEGSVSTLKIQRTQQEDSAVYLCASSPRSDPSYEQYFGPGTRLTVT.

The V and J genes are TRBV29-1 and TRBJ1-1; the D is unclear. V was cut by 4 bases and J by 8 bases, with 8 bases left in between. The CDR3 runs to 10 residues. Per germline, CDR1 SQVTM and CDR2 ANQGSEA. The CDR3: CSVGTREAFF. The CDR3 nucleotides are TGCAGCGTTGGTACCCGGGAAGCTTTCTTT. The complete variable domain, with remaining parts taken from reference TRBV29-1 and TRBJ1-1, reads SAVISQKPSRDICQRGTSLTIQCQVDSQVTMMFWYRQQPGQSLTLIATANQGSEATYESGFVIDKFPISRPNLTFSTLTVSNMSPEDSSIYLCSVGTREAFFGQGTRLTVV.